This T cell receptor (beta chain) was captured in a study of OX40 agonist ivuxolimab in advanced cancers. Some background on the complete study: The costimulatory receptor OX40 (CD134) was targeted by ivuxolimab, a fully human IgG2 agonistic monoclonal antibody. Intravenous ivuxolimab was administered to patients every 2 weeks at six dose levels: 0.01, 0.1, 0.3, 1.5, 3 and 10 mg/kg. Among the 52 dose-escalation patients, approximately 20 had hepatocellular carcinoma, roughly 15 melanoma, 9 renal cell carcinoma and 9 head and neck cancer. The dose-escalation cohort was around 84% male with a mean age of around 62 years, ranging from roughly 23 to 90. Prior anti-PD-1, anti-PD-L1 or anti-CTLA-4 therapy was permitted, and checkpoint inhibitors had been received by roughly 42% of dose-escalation patients. Partial responses occurred in three dose-escalation patients: two with cutaneous melanoma and one with hepatocellular carcinoma. Peripheral TCRbeta sequencing was intended to test whether TCR sequence diversity was altered and clonal T-cell expansion was caused by ivuxolimab. The monotherapy dose-escalation portion (N of about 50 patients) of the phase I ivuxolimab trial is reported in the paper. The study at large found these results: Clonal expansion of both CD4+ and CD8+ blood T cells was observed from baseline to week 6 at doses 0.1 to 3.0 mg/kg. After ivuxolimab, CD8+ T cells had more expanded clones than CD4+ T cells on average. Antigen specificity was not determined for the clonally expanded peripheral T cells. Low levels of normalized T-cell clonal expansion were also seen in some patients who did not respond. In the 0.1-3.0 mg/kg groups, partial responders had among the lowest normalized peripheral clonal expansion, particularly in CD8+ T cells.

The trial excluded patients who had a history of autoimmune disease or were on systemic immunosuppression. Peripheral blood for TCR sequencing was collected from all dose cohorts at baseline, on cycle 4 day 1, and on cycle 7 day 1. Samples were obtained from an open-label, multicenter, first-in-human phase I dose-escalation trial of ivuxolimab. Adults with locally advanced or metastatic melanoma, renal cell carcinoma, hepatocellular carcinoma or head and neck squamous cell carcinoma were enrolled in the trial. Before TCR sequencing, CD4+ and CD8+ T cells were separately sorted from peripheral blood. Comment on this clone: It lacks a known antigen. Base qualities are missing; no much larger clone stands one base away.

Inclusive of the bounding cysteine and phenylalanine, the CDR3 is 14 residues long. Only the CDR3 region is kept as DNA, spanning 42 bases read in frame from base 1. V loses 2 bases of germline sequence and J loses 6 bases, and the interval between the two ends is 14 bases. CDR1 GTSNPN and CDR2 SVGIG were looked up in the germline V gene (reference sequence). For sequencing of the TCRbeta CDR3 region, genomic DNA was extracted from the sorted cells. TCRbeta CDR3 regions were sequenced using the immunoSEQ Assay. Sourced from immuneACCESS, this table was stored by TCRdb with only in-frame sequences that have V and J called. A share of the clones is absent; for the studies checked, an unresolved V gene accounts for under half, and the remainder has no known explanation. This sample has more than 70,000 clones in its table, and 81% of those were observed once. Jointly, the top ten make up 5% of the sample.

The sequences come from CD4+ or CD8+ T cells sorted from blood, collected in a trial of the OX40 agonist ivuxolimab. The receptor's source is an adult with an advanced solid tumor such as melanoma, head and neck, liver or kidney cancer. The chain employs TRBV30 and TRBJ1-5, with the D segment identity uncertain. The CDR3 region has the sequence CAWSPGFSAQPQHF. In nucleotide form, the sequence is TGTGCCTGGAGTCCGGGGTTTTCGGCTCAGCCCCAGCATTTT. Full variable domain (CDR3 extended with the reference TRBV30 and TRBJ1-5 proteins): SQTIHQWPATLVQPVGSPLSLECTVEGTSNPNLYWYRQAAGRGLQLLFYSVGIGQISSEVPQNLSASRPQDRQFILSSKKLLLSDSGFYLCAWSPGFSAQPQHFGDGTRLSIL.